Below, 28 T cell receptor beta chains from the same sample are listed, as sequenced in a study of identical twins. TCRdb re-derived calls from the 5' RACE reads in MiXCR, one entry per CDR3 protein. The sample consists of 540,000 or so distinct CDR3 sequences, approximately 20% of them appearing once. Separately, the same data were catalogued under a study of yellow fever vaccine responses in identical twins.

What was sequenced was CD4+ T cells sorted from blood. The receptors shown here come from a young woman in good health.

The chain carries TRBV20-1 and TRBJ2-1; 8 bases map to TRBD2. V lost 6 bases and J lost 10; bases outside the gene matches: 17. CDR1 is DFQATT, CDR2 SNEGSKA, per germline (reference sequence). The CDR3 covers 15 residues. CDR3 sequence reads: CSARVGGHGGAEQFF. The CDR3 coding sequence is TGCAGTGCCAGGGTTGGGGGACACGGGGGGGCGGAGCAGTTCTTC.

The CDR3 DNA reads as TGTGCCACCATGGGCGGGACAGCCTACAATGAGCAGTTCTTC. It yields the protein CATMGGTAYNEQFF. The chain links TRBV24-1 to TRBJ2-1; possible D gene TRBD1, 7 bases. The CDR3 extends over 14 amino acids. Germline V gene data show CDR1 as KGHDR and CDR2 as SFDVKD. V was cut by 8 bases and J by 2 bases, with 12 bases left in between.

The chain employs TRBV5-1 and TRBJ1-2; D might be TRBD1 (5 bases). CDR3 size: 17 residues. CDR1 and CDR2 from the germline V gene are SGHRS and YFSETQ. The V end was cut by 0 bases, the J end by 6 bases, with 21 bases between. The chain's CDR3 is CASSLAGIGAGGNGYTF. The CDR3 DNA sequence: TGCGCCAGCAGCTTGGCGGGGATCGGGGCCGGCGGGAATGGCTACACCTTC.

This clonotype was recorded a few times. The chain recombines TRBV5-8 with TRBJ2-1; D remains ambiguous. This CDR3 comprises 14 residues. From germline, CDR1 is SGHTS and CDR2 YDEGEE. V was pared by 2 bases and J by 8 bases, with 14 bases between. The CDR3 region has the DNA TGTGCCAGCAGCTTTGGCCGGTTGAACGATGAGCAGTTCTTC. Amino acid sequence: CASSFGRLNDEQFF.

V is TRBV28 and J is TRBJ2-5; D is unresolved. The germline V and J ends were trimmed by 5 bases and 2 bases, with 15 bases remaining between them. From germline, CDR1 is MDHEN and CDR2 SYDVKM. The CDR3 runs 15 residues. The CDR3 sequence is CASSRLSRQQETQYF. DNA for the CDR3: TGTGCCAGCAGTCGCCTAAGCCGACAACAAGAGACCCAGTACTTC.

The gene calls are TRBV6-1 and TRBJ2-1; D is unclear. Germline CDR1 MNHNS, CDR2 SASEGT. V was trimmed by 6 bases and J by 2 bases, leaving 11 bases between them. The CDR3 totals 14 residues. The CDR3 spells CASSRTYTYNEQFF. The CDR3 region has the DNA TGTGCCAGCAGCCGGACGTATACCTACAATGAGCAGTTCTTC.

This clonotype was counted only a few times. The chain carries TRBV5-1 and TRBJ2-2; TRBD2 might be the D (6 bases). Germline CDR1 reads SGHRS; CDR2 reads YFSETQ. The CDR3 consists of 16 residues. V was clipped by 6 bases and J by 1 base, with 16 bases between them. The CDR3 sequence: CASTTPGRGNTGELFF. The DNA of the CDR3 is TGCGCCAGCACAACACCGGGGCGGGGGAACACCGGGGAGCTGTTTTTT.

As DNA, the CDR3 is TGTGCCAGCAGCCCTAAGACAGGGAAAGCCAAAAACATTCAGTACTTC. This gives the protein CASSPKTGKAKNIQYF. This chain uses TRBV7-9 with TRBJ2-4; 7 bases line up with TRBD1. Germline CDR1 reads SEHNR; CDR2 reads FQNEAQ (reference sequence). This CDR3 region has 16 residues. Trimming took 5 bases from V and 0 from J; bases not matched to a gene: 7.

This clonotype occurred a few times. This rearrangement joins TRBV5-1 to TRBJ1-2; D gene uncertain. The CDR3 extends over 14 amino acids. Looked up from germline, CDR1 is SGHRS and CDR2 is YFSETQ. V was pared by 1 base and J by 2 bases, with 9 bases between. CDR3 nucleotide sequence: TGCGCCAGCAGCTTGATAGGGCAGAACTATGGCTACACCTTC. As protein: CASSLIGQNYGYTF.

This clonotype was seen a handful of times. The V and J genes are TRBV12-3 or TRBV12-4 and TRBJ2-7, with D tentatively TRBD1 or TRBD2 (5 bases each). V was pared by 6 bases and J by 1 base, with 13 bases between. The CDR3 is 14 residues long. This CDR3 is CASSTTGQSYEQYF. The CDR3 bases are TGTGCCAGCAGCACTACGGGGCAATCCTACGAGCAGTACTTC.

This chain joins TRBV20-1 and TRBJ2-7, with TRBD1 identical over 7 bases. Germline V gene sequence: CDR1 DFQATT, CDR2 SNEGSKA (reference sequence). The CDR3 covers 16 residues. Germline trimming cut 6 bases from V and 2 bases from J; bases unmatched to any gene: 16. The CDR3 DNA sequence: TGCAGTGCCTTAACCACCGCGACAGGGAGTACCTACGAGCAGTACTTC. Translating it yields CSALTTATGSTYEQYF.

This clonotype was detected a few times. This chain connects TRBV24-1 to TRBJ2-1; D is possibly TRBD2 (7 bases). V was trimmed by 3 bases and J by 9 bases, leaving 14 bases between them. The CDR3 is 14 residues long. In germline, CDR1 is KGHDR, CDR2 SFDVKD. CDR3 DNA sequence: TGTGCCACCAGTGATCTGAGAGGGGGGGGTGAGCAGTTCTTC. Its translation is CATSDLRGGGEQFF.

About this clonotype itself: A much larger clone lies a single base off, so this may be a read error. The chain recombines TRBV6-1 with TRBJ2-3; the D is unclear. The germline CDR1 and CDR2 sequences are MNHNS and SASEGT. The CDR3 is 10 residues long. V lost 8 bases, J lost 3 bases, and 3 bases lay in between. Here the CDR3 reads CASATDTQYF. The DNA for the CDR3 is TGTGCCAGCGCAACAGATACGCAGTATTTT.

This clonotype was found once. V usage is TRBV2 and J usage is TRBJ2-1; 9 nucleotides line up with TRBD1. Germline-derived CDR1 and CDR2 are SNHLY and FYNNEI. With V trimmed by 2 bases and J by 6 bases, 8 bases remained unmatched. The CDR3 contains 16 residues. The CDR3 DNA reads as TGTGCCAGCAGTGAAAAGGGTCGGACAGGGGCCAATGAGCAGTTCTTC. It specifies CASSEKGRTGANEQFF.

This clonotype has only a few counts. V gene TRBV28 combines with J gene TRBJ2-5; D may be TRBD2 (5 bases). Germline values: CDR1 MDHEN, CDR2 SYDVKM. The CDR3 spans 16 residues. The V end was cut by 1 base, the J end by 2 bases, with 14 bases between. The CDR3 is CASSLFSSSSQETQYF. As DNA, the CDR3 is TGTGCCAGCAGTTTATTCTCTTCTAGCTCACAAGAGACCCAGTACTTC.

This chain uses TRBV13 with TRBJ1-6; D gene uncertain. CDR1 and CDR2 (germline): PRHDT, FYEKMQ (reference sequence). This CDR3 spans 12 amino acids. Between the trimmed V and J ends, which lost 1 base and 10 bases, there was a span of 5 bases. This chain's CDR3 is CASSLAWSPLHF. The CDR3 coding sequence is TGTGCCAGCAGCTTAGCGTGGTCACCCCTCCACTTT.

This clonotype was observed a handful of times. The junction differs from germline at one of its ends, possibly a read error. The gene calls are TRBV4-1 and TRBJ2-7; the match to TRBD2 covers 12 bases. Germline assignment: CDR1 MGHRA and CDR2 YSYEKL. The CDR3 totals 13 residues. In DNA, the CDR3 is TGCGCCAGCAGCCAAGATGGTAGACTAGCGGGAGATTTC. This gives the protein CASSQDGRLAGDF.

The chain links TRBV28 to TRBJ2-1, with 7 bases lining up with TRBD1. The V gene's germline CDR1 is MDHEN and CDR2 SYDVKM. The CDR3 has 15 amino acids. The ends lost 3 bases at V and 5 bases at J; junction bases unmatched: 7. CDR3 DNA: TGTGCCAGCAGTTTCTGGGGACAGTTGAACAATGAGCAGTTCTTC. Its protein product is CASSFWGQLNNEQFF.

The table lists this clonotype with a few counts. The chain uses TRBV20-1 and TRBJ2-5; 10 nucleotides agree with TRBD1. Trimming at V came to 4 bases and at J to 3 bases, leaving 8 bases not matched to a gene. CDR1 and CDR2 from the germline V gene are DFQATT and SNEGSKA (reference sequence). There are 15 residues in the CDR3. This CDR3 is CSANGGTGEKETQYF. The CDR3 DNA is TGCAGTGCTAACGGAGGGACAGGGGAAAAAGAGACCCAGTACTTC.

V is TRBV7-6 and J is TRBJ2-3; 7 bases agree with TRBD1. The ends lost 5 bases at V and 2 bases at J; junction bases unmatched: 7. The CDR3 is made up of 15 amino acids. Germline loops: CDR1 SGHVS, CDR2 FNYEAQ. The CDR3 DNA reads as TGTGCCAGCAGCAACTCACAGGGGATCACAGATACGCAGTATTTT. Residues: CASSNSQGITDTQYF.

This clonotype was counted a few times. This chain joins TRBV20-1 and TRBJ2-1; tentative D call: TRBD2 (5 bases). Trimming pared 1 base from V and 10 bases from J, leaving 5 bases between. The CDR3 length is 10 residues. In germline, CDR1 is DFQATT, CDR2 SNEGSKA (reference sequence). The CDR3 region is CSARGEEQFF. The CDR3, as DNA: TGCAGTGCTAGAGGGGAGGAGCAGTTCTTC.

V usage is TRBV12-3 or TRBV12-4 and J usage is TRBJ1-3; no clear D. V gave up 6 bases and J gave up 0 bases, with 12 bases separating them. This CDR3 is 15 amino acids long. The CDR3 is CASSRGRNSGNTIYF. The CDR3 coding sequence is TGTGCCAGCAGCCGAGGGCGCAACTCTGGAAACACCATATATTTT.

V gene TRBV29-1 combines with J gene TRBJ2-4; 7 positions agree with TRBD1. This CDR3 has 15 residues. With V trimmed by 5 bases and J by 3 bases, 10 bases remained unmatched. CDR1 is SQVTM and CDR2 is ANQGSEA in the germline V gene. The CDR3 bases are TGCAGCGTTTACATCGACAGGGTGGGCAAAAACATTCAGTACTTC. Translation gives CSVYIDRVGKNIQYF.

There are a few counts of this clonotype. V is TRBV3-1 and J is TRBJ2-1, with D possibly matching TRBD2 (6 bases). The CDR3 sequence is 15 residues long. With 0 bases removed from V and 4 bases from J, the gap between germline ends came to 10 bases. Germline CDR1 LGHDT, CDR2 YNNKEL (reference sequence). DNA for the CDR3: TGTGCCAGCAGCCAAGATCGGGCGGGGTACAATGAGCAGTTCTTC. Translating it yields CASSQDRAGYNEQFF.

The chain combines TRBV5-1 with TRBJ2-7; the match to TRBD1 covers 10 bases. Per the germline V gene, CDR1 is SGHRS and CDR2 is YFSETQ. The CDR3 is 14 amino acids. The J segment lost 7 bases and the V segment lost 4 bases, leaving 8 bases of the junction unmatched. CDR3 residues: CASSHGQGEEEQYV. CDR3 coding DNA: TGCGCCAGCAGCCACGGACAGGGGGAAGAGGAGCAGTACGTC.

The CDR3 nucleotides read TGCGCCAGCAGCTTGTCGCTAGATTCCTACGAGCAGTACTTC. It translates to CASSLSLDSYEQYF. The V gene is TRBV5-1, the J gene TRBJ2-7; D remains unclear. Trimming shortened V by 1 base and J by 1 base, and 9 bases separated the two germline ends. Germline CDR1 SGHRS, CDR2 YFSETQ. The CDR3 totals 14 residues. The entire variable domain, with the rest obtained from reference TRBV5-1 and TRBJ2-7, is as follows: KAGVTQTPRYLIKTRGQQVTLSCSPISGHRSVSWYQQTPGQGLQFLFEYFSETQRNKGNFPGRFSGRQFSNSRSEMNVSTLELGDSALYLCASSLSLDSYEQYFGPGTRLTVT.

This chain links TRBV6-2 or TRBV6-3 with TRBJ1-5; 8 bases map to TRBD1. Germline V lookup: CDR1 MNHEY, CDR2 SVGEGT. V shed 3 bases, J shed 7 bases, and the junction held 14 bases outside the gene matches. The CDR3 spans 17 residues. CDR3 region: CASSYRRTTGARQPQHF. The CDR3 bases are TGTGCCAGCAGTTATAGGAGAACGACAGGGGCCAGGCAGCCCCAGCATTTT.

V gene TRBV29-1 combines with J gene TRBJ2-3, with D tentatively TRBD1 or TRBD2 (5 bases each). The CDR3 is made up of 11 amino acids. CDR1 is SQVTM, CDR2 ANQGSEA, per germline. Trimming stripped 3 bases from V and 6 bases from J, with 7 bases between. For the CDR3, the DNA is TGCAGCGTTGACGGGACGGATACGCAGTATTTT. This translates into CSVDGTDTQYF.